This T cell receptor beta chain derives from a study of OX40 agonist ivuxolimab in advanced cancers. Study in general: Ivuxolimab, an agonistic anti-OX40 (CD134) antibody, was given to patients.

This CDR3 is built from 14 residues. CDR1 and CDR2 (germline): SGDLS, YYNGEE. The V gene lost 1 base and the J gene lost 5 bases, with 10 bases spanning the gap. Using immunoSEQ multiplex PCR, the repertoire was profiled, and TCRdb retains in-frame clones only, with some absent. This sample has about 16,000 clones, with around four fifths found just once. Turning to this clone: As yet, its antigen is unknown.

Broader study findings: Near-lowest levels of clonal expansion characterized partial responders at 0.1-3.0 mg/kg. The antigens recognized by the expanded peripheral T cells, that is their antigen specificity, were not determined.

The chain recombines TRBV9 with TRBJ2-1, with a possible D match to TRBD2 (7 bases). Sample: CD4+ or CD8+ T cells sorted from blood, taken in a trial of the OX40 agonist ivuxolimab. This TCR was sampled from an adult with an advanced solid tumor such as melanoma, head and neck, liver or kidney cancer. The CDR3 loop reads CASSVSGGNNEQFF. The CDR3, as DNA: TGTGCCAGCAGCGTATCGGGGGGCAACAATGAGCAGTTCTTC.